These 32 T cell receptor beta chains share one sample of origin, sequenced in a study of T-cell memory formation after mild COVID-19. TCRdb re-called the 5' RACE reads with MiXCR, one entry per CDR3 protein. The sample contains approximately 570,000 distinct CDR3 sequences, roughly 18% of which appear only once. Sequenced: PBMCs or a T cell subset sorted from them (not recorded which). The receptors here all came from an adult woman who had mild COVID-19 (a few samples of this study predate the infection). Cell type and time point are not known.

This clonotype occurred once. Written as DNA, the CDR3 is TGTGCCAGCAGTTACTCATCGGGGTTGTACGAGCAGTACTTC. It translates to CASSYSSGLYEQYF. This chain connects TRBV6-2 or TRBV6-3 to TRBJ2-7, with D possibly matching TRBD2 (5 bases). The CDR3 consists of 14 residues. Between the trimmed V and J ends, which lost 0 bases and 4 bases, there was a span of 10 bases. The V gene's germline CDR1 is MNHEY and CDR2 SVGEGT.

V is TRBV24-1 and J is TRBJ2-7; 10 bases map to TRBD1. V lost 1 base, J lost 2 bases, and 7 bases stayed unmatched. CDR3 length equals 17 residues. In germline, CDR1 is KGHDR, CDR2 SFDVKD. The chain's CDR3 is CATSDFPWDRGTYEQYF. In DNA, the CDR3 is TGTGCCACCAGTGATTTCCCCTGGGACAGGGGAACCTACGAGCAGTACTTC.

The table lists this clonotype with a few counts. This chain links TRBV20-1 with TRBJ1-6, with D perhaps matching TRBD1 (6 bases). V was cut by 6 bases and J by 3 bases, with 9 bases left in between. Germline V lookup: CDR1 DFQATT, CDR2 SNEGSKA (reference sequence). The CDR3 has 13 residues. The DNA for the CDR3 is TGCAGTGCCAGGGGCTACTATAATTCACCCCTCCACTTT. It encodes CSARGYYNSPLHF.

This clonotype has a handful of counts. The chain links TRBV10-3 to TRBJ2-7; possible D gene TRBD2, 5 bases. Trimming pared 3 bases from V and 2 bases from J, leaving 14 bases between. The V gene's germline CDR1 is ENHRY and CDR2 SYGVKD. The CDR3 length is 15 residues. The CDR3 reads CAISDEGRKTYEQYF. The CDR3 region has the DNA TGTGCCATCAGTGACGAGGGCAGGAAGACCTACGAGCAGTACTTC.

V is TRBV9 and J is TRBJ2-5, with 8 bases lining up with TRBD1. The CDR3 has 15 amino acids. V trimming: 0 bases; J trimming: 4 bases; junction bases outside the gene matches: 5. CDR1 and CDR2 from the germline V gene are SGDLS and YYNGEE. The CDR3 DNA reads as TGTGCCAGCAGCGTAGCGGGGACAGGAAGAGAGACCCAGTACTTC. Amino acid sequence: CASSVAGTGRETQYF.

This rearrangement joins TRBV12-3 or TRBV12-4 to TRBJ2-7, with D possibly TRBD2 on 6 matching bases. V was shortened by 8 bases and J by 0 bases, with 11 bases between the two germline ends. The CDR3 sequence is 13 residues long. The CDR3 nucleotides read TGTGCCAGCGGCGGACTAAGCTCCTACGAGCAGTACTTC. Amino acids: CASGGLSSYEQYF.

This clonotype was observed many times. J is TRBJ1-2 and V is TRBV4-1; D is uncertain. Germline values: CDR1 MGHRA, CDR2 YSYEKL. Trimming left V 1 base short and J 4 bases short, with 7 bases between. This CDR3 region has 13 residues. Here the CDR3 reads CASSQGGGYGYTF. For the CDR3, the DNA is TGCGCCAGCAGCCAAGGGGGAGGCTATGGCTACACCTTC.

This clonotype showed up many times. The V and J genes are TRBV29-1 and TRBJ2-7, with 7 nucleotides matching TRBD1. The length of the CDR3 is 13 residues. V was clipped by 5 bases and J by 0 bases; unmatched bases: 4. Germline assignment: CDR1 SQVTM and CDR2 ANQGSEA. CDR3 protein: CSVLGQSSYEQYF. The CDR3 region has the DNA TGCAGCGTTTTGGGACAGAGCTCCTACGAGCAGTACTTC.

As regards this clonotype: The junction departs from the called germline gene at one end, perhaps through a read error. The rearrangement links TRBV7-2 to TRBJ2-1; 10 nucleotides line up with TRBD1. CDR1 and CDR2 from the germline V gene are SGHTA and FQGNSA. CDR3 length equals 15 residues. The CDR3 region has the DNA TGTGCCAGCAGCCCCGGGACAGGGGCATACACTGAGCAGTTCTTC. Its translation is CASSPGTGAYTEQFF.

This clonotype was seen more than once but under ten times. The CDR3 reads CASSWTVPETQYF. CDR3 DNA sequence: TGTGCCAGCAGTTGGACAGTACCCGAGACCCAGTACTTC. The V call is TRBV12-3 or TRBV12-4, the J call TRBJ2-5; tentative D call: TRBD1 (6 bases). V was cut by 4 bases and J by 5 bases, with 11 bases left in between. The CDR3 totals 13 residues.

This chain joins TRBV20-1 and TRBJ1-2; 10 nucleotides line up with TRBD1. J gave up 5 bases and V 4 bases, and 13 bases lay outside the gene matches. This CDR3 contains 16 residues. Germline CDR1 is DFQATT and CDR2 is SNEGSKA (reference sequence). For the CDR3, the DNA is TGCAGTGCTACCCCCGGGACAGGGGAGGCACATTATGGCTACACCTTC. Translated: CSATPGTGEAHYGYTF.

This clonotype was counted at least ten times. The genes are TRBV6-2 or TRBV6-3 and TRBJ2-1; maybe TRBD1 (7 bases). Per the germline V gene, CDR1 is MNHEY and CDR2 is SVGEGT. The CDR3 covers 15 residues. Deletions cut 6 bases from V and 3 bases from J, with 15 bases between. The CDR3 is CASRKEGANYNEQFF. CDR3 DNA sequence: TGTGCCAGCAGAAAGGAGGGGGCCAACTACAATGAGCAGTTCTTC.

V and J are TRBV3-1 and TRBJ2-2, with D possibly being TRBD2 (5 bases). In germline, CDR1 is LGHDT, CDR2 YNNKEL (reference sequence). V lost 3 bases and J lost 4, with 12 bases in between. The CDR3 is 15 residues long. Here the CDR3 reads CASSHPKSGTGELFF. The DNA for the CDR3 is TGTGCCAGCAGCCATCCCAAAAGCGGCACCGGGGAGCTGTTTTTT. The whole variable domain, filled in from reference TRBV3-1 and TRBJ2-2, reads DTAVSQTPKYLVTQMGNDKSIKCEQNLGHDTMYWYKQDSKKFLKIMFSYNNKELIINETVPNRFSPKSPDKAHLNLHINSLELGDSAVYFCASSHPKSGTGELFFGEGSRLTVL.

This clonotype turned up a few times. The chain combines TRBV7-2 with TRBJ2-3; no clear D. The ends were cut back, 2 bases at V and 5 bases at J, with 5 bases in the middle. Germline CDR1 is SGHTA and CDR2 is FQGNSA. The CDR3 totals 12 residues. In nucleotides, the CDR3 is TGTGCCAGCAGCTTAATGAGAGATACGCAGTATTTT. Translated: CASSLMRDTQYF.

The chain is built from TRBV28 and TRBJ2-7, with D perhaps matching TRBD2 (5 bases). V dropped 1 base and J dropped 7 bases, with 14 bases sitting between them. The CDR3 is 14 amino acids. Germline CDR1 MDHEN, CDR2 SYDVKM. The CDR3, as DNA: TGTGCCAGCAGTTTATTCACCAGGACTGGAGAGCAGTACTTC. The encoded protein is CASSLFTRTGEQYF.

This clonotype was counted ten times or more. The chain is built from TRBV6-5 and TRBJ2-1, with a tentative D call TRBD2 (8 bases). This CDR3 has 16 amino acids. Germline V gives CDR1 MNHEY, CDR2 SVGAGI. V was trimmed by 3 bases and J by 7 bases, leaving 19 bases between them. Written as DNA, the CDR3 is TGTGCCAGCAGTTATACGACAGGGTCGGGGGGGAATGAGCAGTTCTTC. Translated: CASSYTTGSGGNEQFF.

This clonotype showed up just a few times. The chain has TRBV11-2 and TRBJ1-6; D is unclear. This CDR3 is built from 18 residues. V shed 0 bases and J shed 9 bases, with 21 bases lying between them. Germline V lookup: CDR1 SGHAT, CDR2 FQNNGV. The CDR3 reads CASSLDRKDWRSRSPLHF. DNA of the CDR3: TGTGCCAGCAGCTTAGACCGGAAAGATTGGAGGTCCCGTTCACCCCTCCACTTT. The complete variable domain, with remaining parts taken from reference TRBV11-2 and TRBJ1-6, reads EAGVAQSPRYKIIEKRQSVAFWCNPISGHATLYWYQQILGQGPKLLIQFQNNGVVDDSQLPKDRFSAERLKGVDSTLKIQPAKLEDSAVYLCASSLDRKDWRSRSPLHFGNGTRLTVT.

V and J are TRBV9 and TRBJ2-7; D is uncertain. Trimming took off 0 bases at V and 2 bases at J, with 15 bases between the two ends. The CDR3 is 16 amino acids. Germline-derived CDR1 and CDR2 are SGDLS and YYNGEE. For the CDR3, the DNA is TGTGCCAGCAGCGTAGGTAGCCGCCATCCGACCTACGAGCAGTACTTC. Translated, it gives CASSVGSRHPTYEQYF.

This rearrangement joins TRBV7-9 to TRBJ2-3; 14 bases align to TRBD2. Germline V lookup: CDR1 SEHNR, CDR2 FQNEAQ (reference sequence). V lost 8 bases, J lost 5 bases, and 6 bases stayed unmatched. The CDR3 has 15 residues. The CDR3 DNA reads TGTGCCAGCCGGGGACTAGCGGGAGCGGGAGATACGCAGTATTTT. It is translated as CASRGLAGAGDTQYF.

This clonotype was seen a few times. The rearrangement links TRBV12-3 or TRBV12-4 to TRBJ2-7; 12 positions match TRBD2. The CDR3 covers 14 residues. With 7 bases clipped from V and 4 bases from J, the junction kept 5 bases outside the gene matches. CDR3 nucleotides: TGTGCCAGCAAGTTCACTAGCGGGAGGTACGAGCAGTACTTC. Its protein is CASKFTSGRYEQYF.

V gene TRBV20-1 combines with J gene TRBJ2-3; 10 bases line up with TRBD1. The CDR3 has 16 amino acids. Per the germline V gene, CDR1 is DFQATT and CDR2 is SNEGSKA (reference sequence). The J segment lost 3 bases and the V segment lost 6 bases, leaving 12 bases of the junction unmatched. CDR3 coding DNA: TGCAGTGCCCCCGGACAGGGGGTTGTTGGTACAGATACGCAGTATTTT. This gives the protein CSAPGQGVVGTDTQYF.

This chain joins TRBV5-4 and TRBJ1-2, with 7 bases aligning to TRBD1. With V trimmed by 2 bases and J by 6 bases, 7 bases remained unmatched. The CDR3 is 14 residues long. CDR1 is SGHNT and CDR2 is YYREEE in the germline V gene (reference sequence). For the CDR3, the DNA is TGTGCCAGCAGCTTCCTACAGGGGAATAATGGCTACACCTTC. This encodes CASSFLQGNNGYTF.

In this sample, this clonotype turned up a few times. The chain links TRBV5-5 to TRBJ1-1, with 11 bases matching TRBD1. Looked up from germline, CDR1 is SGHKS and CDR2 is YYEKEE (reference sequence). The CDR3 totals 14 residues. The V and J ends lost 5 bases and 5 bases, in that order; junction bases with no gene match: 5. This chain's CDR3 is CASRGTGGGTEAFF. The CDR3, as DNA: TGTGCCAGCAGGGGGACAGGGGGGGGGACTGAAGCTTTCTTT. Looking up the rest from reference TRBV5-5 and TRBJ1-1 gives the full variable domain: DAGVTQSPTHLIKTRGQQVTLRCSPISGHKSVSWYQQVLGQGPQFIFQYYEKEERGRGNFPDRFSARQFPNYSSELNVNALLLGDSALYLCASRGTGGGTEAFFGQGTRLTVV.

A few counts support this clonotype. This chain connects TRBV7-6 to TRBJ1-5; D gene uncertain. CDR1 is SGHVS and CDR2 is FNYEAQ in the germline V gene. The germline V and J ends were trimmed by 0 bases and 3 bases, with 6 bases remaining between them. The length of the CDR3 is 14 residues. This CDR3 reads CASSLARNNQPQHF. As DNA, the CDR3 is TGTGCCAGCAGCTTAGCCAGGAACAATCAGCCCCAGCATTTT. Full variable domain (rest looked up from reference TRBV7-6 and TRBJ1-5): GAGVSQSPRYKVTKRGQDVALRCDPISGHVSLYWYRQALGQGPEFLTYFNYEAQQDKSGLPNDRFSAERPEGSISTLTIQRTEQRDSAMYRCASSLARNNQPQHFGDGTRLSIL.

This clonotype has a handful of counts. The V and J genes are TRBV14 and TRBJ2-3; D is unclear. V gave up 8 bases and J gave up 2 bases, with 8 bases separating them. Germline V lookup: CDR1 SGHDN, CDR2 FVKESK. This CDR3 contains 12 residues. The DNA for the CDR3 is TGTGCCAGCGGAATCATCACAGATACGCAGTATTTT. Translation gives CASGIITDTQYF.

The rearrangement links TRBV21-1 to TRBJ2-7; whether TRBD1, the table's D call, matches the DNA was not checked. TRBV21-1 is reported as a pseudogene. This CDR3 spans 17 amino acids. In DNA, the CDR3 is TGTGCCAGCAGCAAAGTGGCCCGGCGTCTCGCCTTCTACGAGCAGTACTTC. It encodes CASSKVARRLAFYEQYF.

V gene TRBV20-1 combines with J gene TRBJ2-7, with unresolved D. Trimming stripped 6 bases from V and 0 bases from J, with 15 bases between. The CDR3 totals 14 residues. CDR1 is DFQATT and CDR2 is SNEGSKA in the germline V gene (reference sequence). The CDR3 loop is CSAILPQFSYEQYF. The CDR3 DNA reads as TGCAGTGCCATTCTACCTCAATTCTCCTACGAGCAGTACTTC.

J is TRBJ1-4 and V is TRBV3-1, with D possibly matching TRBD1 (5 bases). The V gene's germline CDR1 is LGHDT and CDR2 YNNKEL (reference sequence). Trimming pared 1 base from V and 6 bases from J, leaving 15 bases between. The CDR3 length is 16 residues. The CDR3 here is CASSQGARVGDEKLFF. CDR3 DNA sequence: TGTGCCAGCAGCCAAGGCGCCAGGGTGGGGGATGAAAAACTGTTTTTT.

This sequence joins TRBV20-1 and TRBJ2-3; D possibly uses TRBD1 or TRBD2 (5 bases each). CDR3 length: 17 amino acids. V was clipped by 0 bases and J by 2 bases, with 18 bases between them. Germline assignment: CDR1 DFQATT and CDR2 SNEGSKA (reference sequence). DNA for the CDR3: TGCAGTGCTAGAGATCGAGGGGACGGAGCCTTCACAGATACGCAGTATTTT. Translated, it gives CSARDRGDGAFTDTQYF.

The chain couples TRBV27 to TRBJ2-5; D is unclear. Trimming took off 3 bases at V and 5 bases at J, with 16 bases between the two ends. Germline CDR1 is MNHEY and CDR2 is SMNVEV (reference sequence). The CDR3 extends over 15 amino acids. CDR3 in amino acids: CASSFNSGPGETQYF. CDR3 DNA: TGTGCCAGCAGTTTCAATTCGGGCCCCGGGGAGACCCAGTACTTC.

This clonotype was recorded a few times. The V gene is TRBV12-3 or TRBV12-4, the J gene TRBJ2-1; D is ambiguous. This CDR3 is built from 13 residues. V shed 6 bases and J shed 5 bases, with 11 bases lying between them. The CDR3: CASRPPLNNEQFF. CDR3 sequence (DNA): TGTGCCAGCAGACCTCCTCTTAACAATGAGCAGTTCTTC.

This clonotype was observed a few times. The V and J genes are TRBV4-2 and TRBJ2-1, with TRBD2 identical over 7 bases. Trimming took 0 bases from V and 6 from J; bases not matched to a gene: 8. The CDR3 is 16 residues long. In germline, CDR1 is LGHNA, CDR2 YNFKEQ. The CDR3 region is CASSQDSGGMSNEQFF. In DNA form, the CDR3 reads TGTGCCAGCAGCCAAGACTCGGGGGGTATGAGCAATGAGCAGTTCTTC.